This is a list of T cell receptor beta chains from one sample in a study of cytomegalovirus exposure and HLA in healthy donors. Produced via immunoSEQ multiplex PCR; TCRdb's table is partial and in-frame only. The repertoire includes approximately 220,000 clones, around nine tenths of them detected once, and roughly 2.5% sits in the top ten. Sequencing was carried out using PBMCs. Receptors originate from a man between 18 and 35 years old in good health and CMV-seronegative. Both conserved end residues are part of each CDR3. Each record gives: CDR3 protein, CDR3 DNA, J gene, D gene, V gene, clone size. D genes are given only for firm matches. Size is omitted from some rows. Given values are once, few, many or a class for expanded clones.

CDR3aa: CASSLAALRLTGELFF; CDR3nt: TGTGCCAGCAGCTTGGCTGCGCTGCGCCTCACCGGGGAGCTGTTTTTT; j_gene: TRBJ2-2; d_gene: -; v_gene: TRBV5-6; abundance: -
CDR3aa: CASRKREEDNEQFF; CDR3nt: TGTGCCAGCAGGAAGCGGGAGGAAGACAATGAGCAGTTCTTC; j_gene: TRBJ2-1; d_gene: TRBD2; v_gene: TRBV11-3; abundance: -
CDR3aa: CASSIRRQGNPTDTQYF; CDR3nt: TGTGCCAGTAGTATTAGGAGACAGGGCAACCCCACAGATACGCAGTATTTT; j_gene: TRBJ2-3; d_gene: TRBD1; v_gene: TRBV19; abundance: -
CDR3aa: CASSPIPTGRNTIYF; CDR3nt: TGTGCCAGCAGCCCCATCCCGACAGGGCGAAACACCATATATTTT; j_gene: TRBJ1-3; d_gene: TRBD1; v_gene: TRBV7-2; abundance: -
CDR3aa: CASSFGPRGDTDTQYF; CDR3nt: TGTGCCAGCAGCTTTGGGCCACGGGGGGACACAGATACGCAGTATTTT; j_gene: TRBJ2-3; d_gene: TRBD2; v_gene: TRBV13; abundance: -
CDR3aa: CASSLGTGRTGELFF; CDR3nt: TGTGCCAGCAGCTTAGGGACAGGGCGGACCGGGGAGCTGTTTTTT; j_gene: TRBJ2-2; d_gene: TRBD1; v_gene: TRBV11-3; abundance: once
CDR3aa: CASSTGQTKETQYF; CDR3nt: TGTGCCAGCAGCACGGGACAGACAAAAGAGACCCAGTACTTC; j_gene: TRBJ2-5; d_gene: TRBD1; v_gene: TRBV7-2; abundance: -
CDR3aa: CASSWTGGHQETQYF; CDR3nt: TGTGCCAGCAGTTGGACAGGGGGGCACCAAGAGACCCAGTACTTC; j_gene: TRBJ2-5; d_gene: TRBD1; v_gene: TRBV6-5; abundance: -
CDR3aa: CASSVSSRGNTGELFF; CDR3nt: TGTGCCAGCAGCGTATCGAGCAGGGGGAACACCGGGGAGCTGTTTTTT; j_gene: TRBJ2-2; d_gene: -; v_gene: TRBV9; abundance: -
CDR3aa: CSVTPTGTPFYEQYF; CDR3nt: TGCAGCGTTACCCCGACAGGGACCCCCTTCTACGAGCAGTACTTC; j_gene: TRBJ2-7; d_gene: TRBD1; v_gene: TRBV29-1; abundance: -
CDR3aa: CAWSVGGPFYEQYF; CDR3nt: TGTGCCTGGAGTGTCGGGGGGCCGTTCTACGAGCAGTACTTC; j_gene: TRBJ2-7; d_gene: -; v_gene: TRBV30; abundance: -
CDR3aa: CASSLRDSRGHYGYTF; CDR3nt: TGTGCCAGCAGTCTCAGGGACAGCCGCGGGCACTATGGCTACACCTTC; j_gene: TRBJ1-2; d_gene: TRBD1; v_gene: TRBV27; abundance: -
CDR3aa: CAIPGEDYGYTF; CDR3nt: TGTGCCATCCCTGGAGAAGACTATGGCTACACCTTC; j_gene: TRBJ1-2; d_gene: -; v_gene: TRBV5-4; abundance: -
CDR3aa: CASSPGGGSGSYEQYF; CDR3nt: TGCGCCAGCAGCCCCGGGGGGGGGAGCGGCTCCTACGAGCAGTACTTC; j_gene: TRBJ2-7; d_gene: TRBD2; v_gene: TRBV5-1; abundance: -
CDR3aa: CASSLLVGTQYF; CDR3nt: TGTGCCAGCAGCCTTCTAGTGGGGACCCAGTACTTC; j_gene: TRBJ2-5; d_gene: -; v_gene: TRBV7-6; abundance: -
CDR3aa: CASRYSTTNTGELFF; CDR3nt: TGCGCCAGCCGCTACAGCACAACGAACACCGGGGAGCTGTTTTTT; j_gene: TRBJ2-2; d_gene: -; v_gene: TRBV4-3; abundance: -
CDR3aa: CASSDQGLALETQYF; CDR3nt: TGTGCCAGCAGCGATCAGGGACTAGCTTTAGAGACCCAGTACTTC; j_gene: TRBJ2-5; d_gene: TRBD2; v_gene: TRBV7-2; abundance: once
CDR3aa: CASSSTGTQYF; CDR3nt: TGTGCCAGCAGCTCTACAGGGACCCAGTACTTC; j_gene: TRBJ2-5; d_gene: -; v_gene: TRBV11-2; abundance: -
CDR3aa: CASSSYNQPQHF; CDR3nt: TGTGCCAGCAGTTCCTACAATCAGCCCCAGCATTTT; j_gene: TRBJ1-5; d_gene: -; v_gene: TRBV27; abundance: -
CDR3aa: CASSLMVPRAYGYTF; CDR3nt: TGTGCCAGCAGTTTAATGGTCCCCAGGGCCTATGGCTACACCTTC; j_gene: TRBJ1-2; d_gene: -; v_gene: TRBV28; abundance: -
CDR3aa: CASYSRDRTYGYTF; CDR3nt: TGTGCCAGCTATTCCCGGGACAGGACCTATGGCTACACCTTC; j_gene: TRBJ1-2; d_gene: TRBD1; v_gene: TRBV6-5; abundance: once
CDR3aa: CASSLRRQSYNEQFF; CDR3nt: TGTGCCAGCAGCTTACGACGACAATCCTACAATGAGCAGTTCTTC; j_gene: TRBJ2-1; d_gene: -; v_gene: TRBV7-2; abundance: -
CDR3aa: CASSPGGPVGTQYF; CDR3nt: TGTGCCAGCAGTCCAGGGGGTCCGGTGGGGACCCAGTACTTC; j_gene: TRBJ2-5; d_gene: TRBD1; v_gene: TRBV27; abundance: -
CDR3aa: CASSRPSLAAFF; CDR3nt: TGTGCCAGCAGCAGGCCTTCCCTTGCAGCTTTCTTT; j_gene: TRBJ1-1; d_gene: -; v_gene: TRBV21-1; abundance: -
CDR3aa: CASSFGGIPTAGELFF; CDR3nt: TGTGCCAGCAGCTTTGGGGGGATCCCTACCGCCGGGGAGCTGTTTTTT; j_gene: TRBJ2-2; d_gene: -; v_gene: TRBV11-3; abundance: -
CDR3aa: CASSQGQGVKNEQYF; CDR3nt: TGCGCCAGCAGCCAAGGTCAGGGGGTGAAGAACGAGCAGTACTTC; j_gene: TRBJ2-7; d_gene: TRBD1; v_gene: TRBV4-3; abundance: -
CDR3aa: CASRWTGGVETQYF; CDR3nt: TGTGCCAGCAGATGGACAGGCGGAGTAGAGACCCAGTACTTC; j_gene: TRBJ2-5; d_gene: TRBD1; v_gene: TRBV6-5; abundance: -
CDR3aa: CASSYSPAGRDIQYF; CDR3nt: TGTGCCAGCAGTTACTCGCCAGCGGGACGGGACATTCAGTACTTC; j_gene: TRBJ2-4; d_gene: TRBD2; v_gene: TRBV6-5; abundance: -
CDR3aa: CASSTPPIEANVLTF; CDR3nt: TGTGCCAGCAGTACTCCTCCCATCGAGGCCAACGTCCTGACTTTC; j_gene: TRBJ2-6; d_gene: -; v_gene: TRBV6-5; abundance: -
CDR3aa: CASSISLAGGYNEQFF; CDR3nt: TGTGCCAGTAGTATATCCCTAGCGGGAGGGTACAATGAGCAGTTCTTC; j_gene: TRBJ2-1; d_gene: TRBD2; v_gene: TRBV19; abundance: -
CDR3aa: CASSDGDRGNYGYTF; CDR3nt: TGTGCCAGCAGTGACGGGGACAGGGGTAACTATGGCTACACCTTC; j_gene: TRBJ1-2; d_gene: TRBD1; v_gene: TRBV25-1; abundance: -
CDR3aa: CASSLGQGITEAFF; CDR3nt: TGTGCCAGCAGCCTAGGACAGGGGATAACTGAAGCTTTCTTT; j_gene: TRBJ1-1; d_gene: TRBD1; v_gene: TRBV11-2; abundance: -
CDR3aa: CASSRLRGLDEQYF; CDR3nt: TGTGCCAGCAGCCGCCTTCGAGGGCTTGACGAGCAGTACTTC; j_gene: TRBJ2-7; d_gene: -; v_gene: TRBV27; abundance: -
CDR3aa: CASKDLLGAFF; CDR3nt: TGTGCCAGCAAGGACTTACTGGGGGCTTTCTTT; j_gene: TRBJ1-1; d_gene: -; v_gene: TRBV6-1; abundance: -
CDR3aa: CASRRTSLETQYF; CDR3nt: TGTGCCAGCAGGAGGACTAGCCTTGAGACCCAGTACTTC; j_gene: TRBJ2-5; d_gene: TRBD2; v_gene: TRBV2; abundance: -
CDR3aa: CASSEASGGNQPQHF; CDR3nt: TGTGCCAGCAGTGAGGCCTCGGGGGGCAATCAGCCCCAGCATTTT; j_gene: TRBJ1-5; d_gene: -; v_gene: TRBV28; abundance: -
CDR3aa: CASSLLGNTIYF; CDR3nt: TGTGCCAGCAGCTTACTTGGAAACACCATATATTTT; j_gene: TRBJ1-3; d_gene: -; v_gene: TRBV5-5; abundance: -
CDR3aa: CASSSLVSLDLEGYTF; CDR3nt: TGTGCCAGCAGCTCCCTCGTTTCGCTCGACTTAGAGGGCTACACCTTC; j_gene: TRBJ1-2; d_gene: -; v_gene: TRBV7-8; abundance: -
CDR3aa: CASSRTPTGPNTGELFF; CDR3nt: TGTGCCAGCAGCCGTACTCCGACAGGACCGAACACCGGGGAGCTGTTTTTT; j_gene: TRBJ2-2; d_gene: -; v_gene: TRBV9; abundance: -
CDR3aa: CASSQGQFQETQYF; CDR3nt: TGCGCCAGCAGCCAAGGCCAGTTCCAAGAGACCCAGTACTTC; j_gene: TRBJ2-5; d_gene: -; v_gene: TRBV4-3; abundance: -
CDR3aa: CASSFPLGRGSNSPLHF; CDR3nt: TGTGCCAGCAGCTTTCCCCTGGGGAGGGGATCGAATTCACCCCTCCACTTT; j_gene: TRBJ1-6; d_gene: -; v_gene: TRBV7-2; abundance: -
CDR3aa: CASSLIAGGTDTQYF; CDR3nt: TGCGCCAGCAGCTTGATTGCGGGGGGCACAGATACGCAGTATTTT; j_gene: TRBJ2-3; d_gene: TRBD2; v_gene: TRBV5-1; abundance: -
CDR3aa: CASSQEGRGYQPQHF; CDR3nt: TGCGCCAGCAGCCAAGAGGGGCGAGGTTATCAGCCCCAGCATTTT; j_gene: TRBJ1-5; d_gene: -; v_gene: TRBV4-1; abundance: -
CDR3aa: CASSSPSGSSPDTQYF; CDR3nt: TGCGCCAGCAGCTCCCCTAGCGGGAGTAGTCCAGATACGCAGTATTTT; j_gene: TRBJ2-3; d_gene: TRBD2; v_gene: TRBV5-1; abundance: -
CDR3aa: CASSPPAGENKRAFF; CDR3nt: TGTGCCAGCAGCCCCCCGGCAGGGGAGAATAAGAGAGCTTTCTTT; j_gene: TRBJ1-1; d_gene: -; v_gene: TRBV7-9; abundance: -
CDR3aa: CASREAPSEQYF; CDR3nt: TGTGCCAGTAGAGAGGCTCCAAGCGAGCAGTACTTC; j_gene: TRBJ2-7; d_gene: -; v_gene: TRBV19; abundance: -